The clone carrying this T cell receptor beta chain was counted many times. The antigen is unknown. The treatment is: PENTA 11 planned treatment interruption arm or continuous ART arm. The data derive from a study of HIV-infected children after antiretroviral therapy interruption. Study-wide results and limits: The CD45RA+ naive sort may contain some EMRA or stem memory cells. Naive CD4+ CDR3 sharing between time points fell after interruption began.

RNA-based 3' RACE libraries used unique molecular identifiers. TCRdb used MiXCR to reprocess the 3' RACE reads, holding one entry per CDR3 protein. The sample has more than 85,000 distinct CDR3 sequences, about 6.9% seen once. CDR3 length: 17 residues. The V segment lost 5 bases and the J segment 1 base; nucleotides outside the gene matches: 13. Germline assignment: CDR1 SGHTA and CDR2 FQGNSA. Sequenced here: CD45RA+ CD4+ T cells from PBMCs, pooled from several time points, sampled from a donor given antiretroviral therapy, either interrupted or continuous. Subset in this sample: naive CD4+ CD45RA+ CD45RO- T cells. V gene TRBV7-2 combines with J gene TRBJ2-7; TRBD1 aligns across 8 bases. This sequence originates from a pool of human donors with HIV. The CDR3 protein is CASSTNPTGAGSYEQYF. The CDR3 bases are TGTGCCAGCAGCACAAATCCGACAGGGGCAGGGTCCTACGAGCAGTACTTC.